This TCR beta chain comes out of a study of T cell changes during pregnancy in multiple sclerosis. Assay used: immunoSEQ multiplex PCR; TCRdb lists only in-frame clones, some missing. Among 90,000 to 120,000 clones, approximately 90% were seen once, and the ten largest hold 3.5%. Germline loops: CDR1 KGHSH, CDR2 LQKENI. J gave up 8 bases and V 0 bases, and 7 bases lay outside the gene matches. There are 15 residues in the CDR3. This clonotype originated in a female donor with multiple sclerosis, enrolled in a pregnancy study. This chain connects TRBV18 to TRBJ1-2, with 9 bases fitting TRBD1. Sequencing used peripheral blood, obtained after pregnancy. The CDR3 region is CASSPPGQGMGGYTF. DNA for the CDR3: TGTGCCAGCTCACCACCGGGACAGGGCATGGGAGGCTACACCTTC.